Listed below are T cell receptor beta chains from one sample, sequenced in a study of identical twins. TCRdb redid the calling of the 5' RACE reads with MiXCR, one entry per CDR3 protein. The repertoire holds a few hundred thousand distinct CDR3 sequences, with 7.5% to 10% as singletons. The data also belong to a second study, concerning yellow fever vaccine responses in identical twins.

Sequencing was performed on PBMCs. These receptors were obtained from a woman aged 18-29 years in good health. The CDR3 runs from the conserved cysteine through the conserved F or W. The D gene is left open where the match is weak. Clone sizes are given selectively: once, few, many, or a class where the clone is expanded.

v_call,d_call,j_call,clone_size,cdr3_aa,cdr3_nt
TRBV5-6,TRBD1,TRBJ1-5,few,CASSRRDRGKYQPQHF,TGTGCCAGCAGCCGACGGGACAGGGGTAAATATCAGCCCCAGCATTTT
TRBV30,TRBD1,TRBJ1-1,.,CAWSAGQGGTEAFF,TGTGCCTGGAGCGCCGGACAGGGGGGCACTGAAGCTTTCTTT
TRBV6-2/TRBV6-3,TRBD2,TRBJ2-7,.,CASRDSGNSYEQYF,TGTGCCAGCAGAGATAGCGGGAACTCCTACGAGCAGTACTTC
TRBV4-2,.,TRBJ2-2,.,CASSQPEGRDTGELFF,TGTGCCAGCAGCCAGCCGGAGGGCCGGGACACCGGGGAGCTGTTTTTT
TRBV6-4,.,TRBJ1-1,many,CASSVDTGAEAFF,TGTGCCAGCAGTGTCGACACAGGCGCTGAAGCTTTCTTT
TRBV15,TRBD1,TRBJ2-6,few,CATSRDRVLFSGANVLTF,TGTGCCACCAGCAGGGACAGGGTCTTATTCTCTGGGGCCAACGTCCTGACTTTC
TRBV11-2,.,TRBJ2-5,few,CASSLDRGGPQETQYF,TGTGCCAGCAGCTTAGATAGAGGGGGGCCACAAGAGACCCAGTACTTC
TRBV12-3/TRBV12-4,.,TRBJ2-7,many,CASSYDWSLTSF,TGTGCCAGCAGTTATGACTGGTCCCTCACCTCCTTC
TRBV12-3/TRBV12-4,.,TRBJ1-1,.,CASSHTAMNTEAFF,TGTGCCAGCAGCCACACAGCGATGAACACTGAAGCTTTCTTT
TRBV29-1,.,TRBJ2-2,.,CSVVVARNTGELFF,TGCAGCGTTGTGGTAGCGCGAAACACCGGGGAGCTGTTTTTT
TRBV11-2,.,TRBJ2-5,few,CASSSVVSDAEETQYF,TGTGCCAGCAGCTCCGTGGTGTCCGACGCGGAAGAGACCCAGTACTTC
TRBV7-8,.,TRBJ2-1,many,CASSLVARRASSYNEQFF,TGTGCCAGCAGCTTAGTAGCCCGTAGGGCAAGCTCCTACAATGAGCAGTTCTTC
TRBV10-3,TRBD2,TRBJ2-5,many,CAISRLASGEQETQYF,TGTGCCATCAGCCGGTTGGCTAGCGGGGAACAAGAGACCCAGTACTTC
TRBV7-3,TRBD1,TRBJ2-3,.,CASSLTGGKDTQYF,TGTGCCAGCAGCTTGACAGGGGGCAAGGATACGCAGTATTTT
TRBV7-9,.,TRBJ2-3,many,CASSLLVPPADTQYF,TGTGCCAGCAGCTTATTAGTTCCCCCGGCAGATACGCAGTATTTT
TRBV29-1,.,TRBJ2-2,.,CSVEWGENTGELFF,TGCAGCGTTGAATGGGGGGAGAACACCGGGGAGCTGTTTTTT
TRBV5-6,.,TRBJ2-1,.,CASSLGTKNYNEQFF,TGTGCCAGCAGCCTCGGGACCAAGAATTACAATGAGCAGTTCTTC
TRBV20-1,.,TRBJ2-7,.,CSARDGDTPSYEQYF,TGCAGTGCTAGAGATGGGGACACCCCTTCCTACGAGCAGTACTTC
TRBV12-3/TRBV12-4,.,TRBJ1-1,.,CASSFRGSAGEAFF,TGTGCCAGCAGTTTTAGGGGTTCGGCAGGTGAAGCTTTCTTT
TRBV27,.,TRBJ2-7,few,CASSLSVWISYEQYF,TGTGCCAGCAGTTTATCGGTCTGGATCTCCTACGAGCAGTACTTC
TRBV12-3/TRBV12-4,.,TRBJ2-7,.,CASSSRDIIYEQYF,TGTGCCAGCAGTTCGCGGGACATCATCTACGAGCAGTACTTC
TRBV20-1,TRBD2,TRBJ2-7,many,CSAIPPSGYEQYF,TGCAGTGCTATACCCCCTAGCGGATACGAGCAGTACTTC
TRBV9,.,TRBJ2-1,.,CASSVGPLPSIDEQFF,TGTGCCAGCAGCGTTGGCCCGCTCCCGAGTATCGATGAGCAGTTCTTC
TRBV5-1,TRBD2,TRBJ2-7,few,CASSLVPSGGADFYEQYF,TGCGCCAGCAGCTTGGTCCCTAGCGGGGGGGCTGATTTCTACGAGCAGTACTTC
TRBV5-1,.,TRBJ2-5,few,CASSLESAKQETQYF,TGCGCCAGCAGCTTGGAATCAGCCAAACAAGAGACCCAGTACTTC
TRBV12-3/TRBV12-4,TRBD1,TRBJ2-5,many,CASSFVSGTGEETQYF,TGTGCCAGCAGTTTCGTGAGTGGGACAGGGGAAGAGACCCAGTACTTC
TRBV11-2,.,TRBJ2-2,.,CASSSTGGRNTGELFF,TGTGCCAGCAGCTCCACTGGGGGGCGGAACACCGGGGAGCTGTTTTTT
TRBV5-1,.,TRBJ2-1,.,CASSLDGSGLYNEQFF,TGCGCCAGCAGCTTGGATGGTAGCGGCCTATACAATGAGCAGTTCTTC
TRBV5-1,.,TRBJ1-1,.,CASSLEGIPQNTEAFF,TGCGCCAGCAGCTTGGAGGGCATCCCCCAGAACACTGAAGCTTTCTTT
TRBV7-9,TRBD1,TRBJ2-2,few,CASSYMTGDLTGELFF,TGTGCCAGCAGCTATATGACAGGGGACCTCACCGGGGAGCTGTTTTTT
TRBV6-4,.,TRBJ2-1,.,CASSDRGGPFGEQFF,TGTGCCAGCAGTGACCGTGGGGGGCCTTTTGGTGAGCAGTTCTTC
TRBV2,TRBD2,TRBJ2-5,few,CASSDGLAGGTQYF,TGTGCCAGCAGTGATGGACTAGCGGGAGGGACCCAGTACTTC
TRBV2,.,TRBJ2-4,.,CASSIRTSGKNIQYF,TGTGCCAGCAGTATTAGGACCAGTGGCAAAAACATTCAGTACTTC
TRBV5-1,.,TRBJ1-1,.,CASSLDRTGNTEAFF,TGCGCCAGCAGCTTGGATCGTACAGGAAACACTGAAGCTTTCTTT
TRBV3-1,.,TRBJ2-5,.,CASSQAGSAETQYF,TGTGCCAGCAGCCAAGCGGGATCGGCAGAGACCCAGTACTTC
TRBV11-2,TRBD2,TRBJ2-1,few,CASSAPPGGGLAGGHGDEQFF,TGTGCCAGCAGCGCCCCTCCAGGGGGCGGACTAGCGGGAGGTCATGGGGATGAGCAGTTCTTC
TRBV12-3/TRBV12-4,.,TRBJ2-2,many,CASRPDRNTGELFF,TGTGCCAGCAGGCCCGACAGGAACACCGGGGAGCTGTTTTTT
TRBV7-9,.,TRBJ2-2,many,CASSLVRDTGELFF,TGTGCCAGCAGCTTAGTGCGGGACACCGGGGAGCTGTTTTTT
TRBV6-5,.,TRBJ2-7,many,CASSYRGDVGSYEQYF,TGTGCCAGCAGTTATCGAGGCGACGTGGGCTCCTACGAGCAGTACTTC
TRBV9,.,TRBJ2-3,many,CASSPRAGSDTQYF,TGTGCCAGCAGCCCCCGCGCCGGGTCAGATACGCAGTATTTT
TRBV28,TRBD1,TRBJ1-2,few,CASSEGQLIYGYTF,TGTGCCAGCAGCGAGGGACAGCTCATCTATGGCTACACCTTC
TRBV12-3/TRBV12-4,TRBD2,TRBJ2-1,many,CASTPMTSFREGKQFF,TGTGCCAGCACCCCCATGACTAGCTTTAGAGAGGGGAAGCAGTTCTTC